This T cell receptor beta chain derives from a study of Graves' ophthalmopathy and Graves' hyperthyroidism. Whole-study findings and limits: Both a roughly 64% sensitivity and an approximately 75% specificity characterized the model's predictions of ophthalmopathy progression.

Amplified TCR beta CDR3 regions were obtained using RNA transcripts as template. First-round RT-PCR with HTBI primers preceded a second-round multiplex PCR. TCRdb analysed the multiplex PCR reads with MiXCR anew, one entry per CDR3 protein. The repertoire includes 200,000 to 250,000 distinct CDR3 sequences, around a fifth of them detected once, and under 55% sits in the top ten. The table lists this clonotype with a count of one. Its antigen is not identified. Certain patients were not enrolled. These were patients with other autoimmune diseases, uncontrolled infections, pregnancy or lactation. Clinical symptoms, serum thyroxine, TRAb, thyroid ultrasound and orbital computed tomography were relied on for diagnosis. In germline, CDR1 is MNHEY, CDR2 SVGAGI. This CDR3 is 14 amino acids long. Trimming at V came to 4 bases and at J to 3 bases, leaving 5 bases not matched to a gene.

The genes are TRBV6-5 and TRBJ1-2, with TRBD1 identical over 7 bases. Sample: peripheral blood. This clonotype was sampled from a woman aged 50 to 65 with Graves' ophthalmopathy. Here the CDR3 reads CASSWAGGDYGYTF. The CDR3 DNA reads TGTGCCAGCAGTTGGGCAGGGGGAGACTATGGCTACACCTTC.